This TCR beta chain was obtained from a study of T cell responses to AZD1222 COVID-19 vaccine (dated by TCRdb to the early 2020s). As for the study more broadly: TCR sequencing was performed for fewer than 250 trial participants, of whom about 200 were given two doses of AZD1222 and around 26 were given two doses of MenACWY control vaccine. Enrollment into the trials was organized by age into subgroups of 18-55, 56-69 and 70-plus years, and those subgroups contained approximately 150, 30 and 60 TCR-sequenced participants, respectively.

A word on this clone: The antigen it binds to is not known. Per-base quality was not reported, and no clone a single base away is much larger than it.

The CDR3 regions of human TCRbeta chains were analyzed by immunosequencing. The authors' analysis ran thus. TCRs in the repertoires were matched against a reference library of SARS-CoV-2-specific TCRs that had been generated with the MIRA antigen-specificity platform. Breadth was defined as the fraction of unique TCRs that were SARS-CoV-2-associated, and depth was defined as the fraction of total T cells that were SARS-CoV-2-associated. Each spike-specific TCR was assigned to its reactive spike region and to a CD4 or CD8 class using the MIRA data. Log10-transformed breadth and depth values were compared by one-way ANOVA with Sidak's multiple comparisons tests. Not all clones reach the TCRdb copy of this immuneACCESS table, which keeps in-frame sequences only. Checked studies attribute under half of the gap to unresolved V genes and leave the rest unexplained. The DNA gave D and trimming, while V, J and clone size come from that table. Recorded for this sample are about 150,000 clones; 88% of them occurred a single time. Approximately 3.1% of the sample lies in the top ten.

This specimen's time point label, interpreted: baseline before first vaccination. What this sample's treatment or condition label stands for: meningococcal conjugate vaccine given as trial control. Vaccinee samples were obtained from the UK trials COV001 and COV002, which included a single-blind randomized controlled phase 2/3 trial of AZD1222 (ChAdOx1 nCoV-19) in healthy adults. For TCRbeta chain sequencing, PBMC samples were collected from trial participants at day 0 and at day 28 after the second dose. Study-wide findings and limitations: Because no samples from the day 14 peak response were available, repertoires could be characterized only after the peak T cell response. CD4 TCRs associated with the vaccine covered the entire spike protein, and the dominant responses were in regions 160-218 and 743-854. Most participants were white British and females outnumbered males, and the authors suggested that clonal diversity may have been underestimated. Epitopes outside the regions mutated in the B.1.351 and B.1.1.7 variants were reportedly recognized by nearly half of the unique spike-specific TCRs. After two AZD1222 doses, both the breadth and the depth of spike-specific TCRs were significantly higher than at day 0 and than in MenACWY recipients. Only five or six AZD1222 recipients were SARS-CoV-2 seropositive at baseline, limiting conclusions about previously exposed vaccinees. The 56-69-year group was small, and its depth increase did not reach significance, likely because of low power.

The sequence was collected from an adult in good health. Specimen: peripheral blood, collected on day 0 of MenACWY control vaccination.

The bases are TGTGCCAGCAGCCAGGCTGGCGAACCCTACAATGAGCAGTTCTTC. Its coded protein is CASSQAGEPYNEQFF. The rearrangement joined TRBV3-1 (or the pseudogene TRBV3-2) to TRBJ2-1; the D gene lacks a confident call. From a lookup of the germline V gene (reference sequence), CDR1 and CDR2 are LGHDT and YNNKEL. Relative to germline, V is 3 bases shorter and J is 2 bases shorter, with 11 bases between their ends. Inclusive of the bounding cysteine and phenylalanine, the CDR3 is 15 residues long. The kept DNA is CDR3 alone, 45 bases in frame from the first base.